Sequencing of this T cell receptor (beta chain) was carried out in a study of CD8 T cells in ankylosing spondylitis. Overall study results and limits: In ankylosing spondylitis blood, a motif of roughly eight highly homologous TCR beta variants appeared characteristic.

This clonotype appeared many times. Its specificity is not known. TCRdb itself ran the 5' RACE reads through MiXCR, one entry per CDR3 protein. The repertoire holds under 850,000 distinct CDR3 sequences, with 15% to 20% as singletons. This TCR was recovered from a male donor with ankylosing spondylitis. Sequenced input: blood, either unsorted or a sorted T cell fraction (not recorded which).

Here the CDR3 reads CASSLDSAAYEQYF. Written as DNA, the CDR3 is TGCGCCAGCAGCTTGGACTCCGCAGCCTACGAGCAGTACTTC. V is TRBV5-1 and J is TRBJ2-7; D remains unclear. Germline V CDR1 and CDR2: SGHRS, YFSETQ. The CDR3 contains 14 residues. Between the trimmed V and J ends, which lost 0 bases and 2 bases, there was a span of 9 bases. The whole variable domain, filled in from reference TRBV5-1 and TRBJ2-7, reads KAGVTQTPRYLIKTRGQQVTLSCSPISGHRSVSWYQQTPGQGLQFLFEYFSETQRNKGNFPGRFSGRQFSNSRSEMNVSTLELGDSALYLCASSLDSAAYEQYFGPGTRLTVT.